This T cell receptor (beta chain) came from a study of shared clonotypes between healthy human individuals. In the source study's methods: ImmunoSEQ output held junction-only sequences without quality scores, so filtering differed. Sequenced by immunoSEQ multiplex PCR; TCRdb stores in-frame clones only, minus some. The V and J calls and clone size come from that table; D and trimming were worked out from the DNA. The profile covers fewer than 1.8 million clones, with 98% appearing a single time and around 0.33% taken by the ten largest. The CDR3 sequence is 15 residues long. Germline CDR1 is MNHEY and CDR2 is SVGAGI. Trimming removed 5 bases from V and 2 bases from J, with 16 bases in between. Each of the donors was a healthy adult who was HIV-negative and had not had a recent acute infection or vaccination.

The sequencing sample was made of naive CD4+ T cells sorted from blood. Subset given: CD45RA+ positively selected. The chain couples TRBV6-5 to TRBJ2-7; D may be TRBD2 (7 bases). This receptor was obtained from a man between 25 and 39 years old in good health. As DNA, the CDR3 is TGTGCCAGCAGTAGGGGGGAGGGGGGCGCCTACGAGCAGTACTTC. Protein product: CASSRGEGGAYEQYF.